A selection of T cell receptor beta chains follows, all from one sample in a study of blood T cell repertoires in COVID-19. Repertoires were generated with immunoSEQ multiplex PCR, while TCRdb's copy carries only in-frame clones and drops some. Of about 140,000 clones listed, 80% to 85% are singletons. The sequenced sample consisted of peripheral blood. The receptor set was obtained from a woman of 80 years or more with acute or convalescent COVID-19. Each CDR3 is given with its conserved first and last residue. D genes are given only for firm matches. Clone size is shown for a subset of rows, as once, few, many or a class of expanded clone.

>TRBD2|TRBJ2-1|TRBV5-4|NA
CASSEGLFSYNEQFF
TGTGCCAGCAGCGAGGGACTATTCTCCTACAATGAGCAGTTCTTC
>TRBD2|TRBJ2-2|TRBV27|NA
CASSLSSGGMNTGELFF
TGTGCCAGCAGTTTATCGTCGGGAGGGATGAACACCGGGGAGCTGTTTTTT
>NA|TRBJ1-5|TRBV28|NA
CASSTQEQPQHF
TGTGCCAGCAGTACACAGGAGCAGCCCCAGCATTTT
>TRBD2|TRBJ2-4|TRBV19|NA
CASSIGPSGMGIQYF
TGTGCCAGTAGTATAGGTCCCAGCGGGATGGGCATTCAGTACTTC
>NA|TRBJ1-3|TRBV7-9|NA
CASSPPDTIYF
TGTGCCAGCAGCCCTCCGGACACCATATATTTT
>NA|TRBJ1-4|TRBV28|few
CASSLTEAVPFF
TGTGCCAGCAGTTTAACGGAGGCAGTACCGTTTTTT
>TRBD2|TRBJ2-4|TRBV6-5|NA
CATSRGVVAKNIQYF
TGTGCCACCAGCCGGGGGGTAGTAGCCAAAAACATTCAGTACTTC
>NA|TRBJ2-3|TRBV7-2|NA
CASSLQASSTDTQYF
TGTGCCAGCAGCTTACAGGCTAGCAGCACAGATACGCAGTATTTT
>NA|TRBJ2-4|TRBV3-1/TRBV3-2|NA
CASSQEPQGIAKNIQYF
TGTGCCAGCAGCCAAGAACCCCAGGGCATAGCCAAAAACATTCAGTACTTC
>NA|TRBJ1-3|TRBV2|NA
CASSARGGGGNTIYF
TGTGCCAGCAGCGCCCGGGGAGGAGGAGGAAACACCATATATTTT
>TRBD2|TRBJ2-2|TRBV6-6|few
CASSLGLAGGSVGELFF
TGTGCCAGCAGTCTCGGACTAGCGGGAGGTTCGGTCGGGGAGCTGTTTTTT
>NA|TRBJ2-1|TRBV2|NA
CASSRTPSYNEQFF
TGTGCCAGCAGCAGAACACCTTCCTACAATGAGCAGTTCTTC
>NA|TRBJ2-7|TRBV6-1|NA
CASSVQGGTSSYEQYF
TGTGCCAGCAGTGTACAGGGGGGGACCTCCTCCTACGAGCAGTACTTC
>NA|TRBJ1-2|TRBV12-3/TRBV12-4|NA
CASSLGYRVGYTF
TGTGCCAGCAGTTTGGGTTACAGGGTCGGCTACACCTTC
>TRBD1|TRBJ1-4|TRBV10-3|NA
CAISEVTGDEKLFF
TGTGCCATCAGTGAGGTGACAGGGGACGAAAAACTGTTTTTT
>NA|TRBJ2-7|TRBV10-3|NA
CAISEWGPGLMYEQYF
TGTGCCATCAGTGAGTGGGGGCCAGGTCTTATGTACGAGCAGTACTTC
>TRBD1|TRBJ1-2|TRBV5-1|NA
CASSLWTGFNYGYTF
TGCGCCAGCAGCTTGTGGACAGGGTTTAACTATGGCTACACCTTC
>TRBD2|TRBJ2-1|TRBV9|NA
CASSVVAGAYNEQFF
TGTGCCAGCAGCGTAGTTGCGGGGGCCTACAATGAGCAGTTCTTC
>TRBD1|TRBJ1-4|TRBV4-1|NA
CASSQHSGTGGFEEKLFF
TGCGCCAGCAGCCAACACTCCGGGACAGGGGGTTTTGAGGAAAAACTGTTTTTT
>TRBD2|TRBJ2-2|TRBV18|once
CASSPSLGLAGVYTGELFF
TGTGCCAGCTCGCCTAGCCTGGGACTAGCGGGAGTTTATACCGGGGAGCTGTTTTTT
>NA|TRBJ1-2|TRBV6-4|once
CASSRDMTAVWSALTF
TGTGCCAGCAGTAGGGATATGACAGCCGTCTGGTCGGCGTTGACCTTC
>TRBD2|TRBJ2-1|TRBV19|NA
CASSIGGLAGGGTYNEQFF
TGTGCCAGTAGTATAGGGGGACTAGCGGGAGGGGGAACCTACAATGAGCAGTTCTTC
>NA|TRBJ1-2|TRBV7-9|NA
CASSLGGLNYGYTF
TGTGCCAGCAGCTTAGGGGGACTGAACTATGGCTACACCTTC
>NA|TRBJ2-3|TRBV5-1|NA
CASSSRGRVTNPLTQYF
TGCGCCAGCAGCTCAAGGGGTAGGGTCACCAACCCTCTCACGCAGTATTTT
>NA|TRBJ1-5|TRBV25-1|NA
CASSGPGAWDNQPQHF
TGTGCCAGCAGTGGCCCAGGGGCCTGGGACAATCAGCCCCAGCATTTT
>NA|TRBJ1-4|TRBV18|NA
CASSPQTELFF
TGTGCCAGCTCACCCCAGACAGAACTGTTTTTT
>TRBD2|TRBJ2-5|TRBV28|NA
CASSLFLAGETDQETQYF
TGTGCCAGCAGTTTATTCCTAGCGGGGGAAACGGACCAAGAGACCCAGTACTTC
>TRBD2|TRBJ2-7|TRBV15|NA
CATSRDVLAGGPTYEQYF
TGTGCCACCAGCAGAGATGTACTAGCGGGAGGGCCAACCTACGAGCAGTACTTC
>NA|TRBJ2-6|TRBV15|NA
CATSGLSGANVLTF
TGTGCCACCAGCGGACTCTCTGGGGCCAACGTCCTGACTTTC
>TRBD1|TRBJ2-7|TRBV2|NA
CASSLRDRGRYEQYF
TGTGCCAGCAGCCTTCGGGACAGGGGGCGTTACGAGCAGTACTTC
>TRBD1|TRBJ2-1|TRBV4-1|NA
CASSQETGVGFMDEQFF
TGCGCCAGCAGCCAAGAGACAGGGGTGGGTTTTATGGATGAGCAGTTCTTC
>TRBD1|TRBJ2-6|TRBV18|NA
CASSPLSGQGANVLTF
TGTGCCAGCTCACCACTGTCTGGACAGGGCGCCAACGTCCTGACTTTC
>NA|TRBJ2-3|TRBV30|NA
CAWSLGGGSDTQYF
TGTGCCTGGAGTTTGGGGGGTGGGTCAGATACGCAGTATTTT
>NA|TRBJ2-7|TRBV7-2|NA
CASSKDGGPSYEQYF
TGTGCCAGCAGTAAAGACGGGGGACCCTCCTACGAGCAGTACTTC
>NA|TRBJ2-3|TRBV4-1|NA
CASSQASGAASTDTQYF
TGCGCCAGCAGCCAGGCCTCTGGCGCGGCTAGCACAGATACGCAGTATTTT
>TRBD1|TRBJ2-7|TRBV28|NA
CASFRAGGSNEQYF
TGTGCCAGCTTTCGGGCAGGGGGCTCCAACGAGCAGTACTTC
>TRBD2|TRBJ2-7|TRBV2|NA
CASDSGIKPEQYF
TGTGCCAGCGATAGCGGGATAAAACCCGAGCAGTACTTC
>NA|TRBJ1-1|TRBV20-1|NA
CSARRQRMAFF
TGCAGTGCTAGAAGACAGAGGATGGCTTTCTTT
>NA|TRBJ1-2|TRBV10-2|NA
CASSEVRGSGYTF
TGCGCCAGCAGTGAGGTGAGGGGGAGCGGCTACACCTTC
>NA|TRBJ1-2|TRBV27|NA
CASSPNRNYGYTF
TGTGCCAGCAGTCCAAACAGGAACTATGGCTACACCTTC
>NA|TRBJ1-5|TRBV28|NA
CASSGGNNQPQHF
TGTGCCAGCAGTGGGGGGAACAATCAGCCCCAGCATTTT
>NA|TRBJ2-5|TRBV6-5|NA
CASSLGLYQETQYF
TGTGCCAGCAGCCTGGGACTGTACCAAGAGACCCAGTACTTC
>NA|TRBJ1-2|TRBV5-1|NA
CASSLAGANPNGYTF
TGCGCCAGCAGCTTGGCAGGGGCGAACCCGAATGGCTACACCTTC
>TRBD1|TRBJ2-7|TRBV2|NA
CASKFQGVVTYEQYF
TGTGCCAGCAAATTCCAGGGGGTCGTTACCTACGAGCAGTACTTC
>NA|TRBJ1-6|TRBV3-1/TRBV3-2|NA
CASSQNRDSPLHF
TGTGCCAGCAGCCAAAATCGGGATTCACCCCTCCACTTT
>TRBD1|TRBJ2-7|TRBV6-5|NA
CASSYGQGIYEQYF
TGTGCCAGCAGTTACGGACAGGGGATTTACGAGCAGTACTTC
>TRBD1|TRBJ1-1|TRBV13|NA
CASSSDRLPPQNTEAFF
TGTGCCAGCAGCTCGGACAGGTTGCCGCCTCAGAACACTGAAGCTTTCTTT
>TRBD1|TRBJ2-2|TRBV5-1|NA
CASSNRDRDTGELFF
TGCGCCAGCAGCAACCGGGACAGGGACACCGGGGAGCTGTTTTTT
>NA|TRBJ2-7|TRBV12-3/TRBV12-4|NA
CASSPEGYEQYF
TGTGCCAGCAGTCCGGAGGGCTACGAGCAGTACTTC
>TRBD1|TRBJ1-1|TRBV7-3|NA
CASRSRQGEAFF
TGTGCCAGCAGATCAAGACAGGGGGAAGCTTTCTTT
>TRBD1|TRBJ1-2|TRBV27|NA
CASSLSVGQAAMGSYTF
TGTGCCAGCAGTTTATCAGTCGGACAGGCGGCGATGGGAAGCTACACCTTC
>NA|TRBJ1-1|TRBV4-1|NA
CASSPGRTGSNTEAFF
TGCGCCAGCAGCCCTGGTAGAACAGGGTCAAACACTGAAGCTTTCTTT
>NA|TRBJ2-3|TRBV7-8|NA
CASSLVRIVGLSTDTQYF
TGTGCCAGCAGCTTAGTCCGAATCGTGGGACTCAGCACAGATACGCAGTATTTT
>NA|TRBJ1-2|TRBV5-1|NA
CASSFNIYSYGYTF
TGCGCCAGCAGCTTTAATATCTACAGCTATGGCTACACCTTC